The 2 T cell receptor beta chains in this list originate from one sample, sequenced in a study of neoadjuvant nivolumab and ipilimumab in lung cancer (dated by TCRdb to between 2020 and 2021). Library generation was performed with the immunoSEQ multiplex PCR assay. The clones in this table, taken by TCRdb from immuneACCESS, are in-frame only. Not every clone is retained; where verified, under half of the shortfall comes from an unresolved V gene, and the cause of the rest is unknown. The sample has 40,000 to 55,000 clones on record, around 89% of them singletons. The ten largest clonotypes hold around 3.8% of the sample. The sample's time point label is to be understood as: pretherapy, before neoadjuvant immune checkpoint inhibitors. This sample comprised blood, obtained before neoadjuvant nivolumab, alone or with ipilimumab. The origin of the receptors is an adult with non-small cell lung cancer. Some clones in this sample may be carry-over from other donors' samples.

The chain carries TRBV4-2 and TRBJ2-1; 12 nucleotides agree with TRBD2. Germline values: CDR1 LGHNA, CDR2 YNFKEQ. After removal of 4 bases from V and 2 bases from J, the junction contained 6 bases not matched to a gene. The CDR3 consists of 17 residues. The CDR3: CASSLATSGGAYNEQFF. The CDR3 DNA reads TGTGCCAGCAGCCTCGCGACTAGCGGGGGTGCCTACAATGAGCAGTTCTTC.

The chain has TRBV5-1 and TRBJ1-4; D not resolved. The CDR3 is made up of 13 amino acids. V was pared by 5 bases and J by 0 bases, with 5 bases between. CDR1 and CDR2 (germline): SGHRS, YFSETQ. The DNA of the CDR3 is TGCGCCAGCAGAGGCGCAACTAATGAAAAACTGTTTTTT. It codes for CASRGATNEKLFF.